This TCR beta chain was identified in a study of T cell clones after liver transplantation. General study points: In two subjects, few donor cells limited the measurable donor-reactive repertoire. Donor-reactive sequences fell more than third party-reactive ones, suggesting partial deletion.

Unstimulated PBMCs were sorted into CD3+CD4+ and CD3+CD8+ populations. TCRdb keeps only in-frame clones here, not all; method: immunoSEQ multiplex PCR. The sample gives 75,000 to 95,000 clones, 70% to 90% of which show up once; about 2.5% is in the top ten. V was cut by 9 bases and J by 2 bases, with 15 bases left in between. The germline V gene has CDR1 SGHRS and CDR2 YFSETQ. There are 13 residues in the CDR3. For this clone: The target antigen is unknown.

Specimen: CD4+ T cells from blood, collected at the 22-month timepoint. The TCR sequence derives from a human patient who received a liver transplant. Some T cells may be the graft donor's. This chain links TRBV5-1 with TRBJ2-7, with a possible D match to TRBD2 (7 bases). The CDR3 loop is CATVKGGAYEQYF. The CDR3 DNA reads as TGCGCCACCGTTAAGGGGGGGGCCTACGAGCAGTACTTC.